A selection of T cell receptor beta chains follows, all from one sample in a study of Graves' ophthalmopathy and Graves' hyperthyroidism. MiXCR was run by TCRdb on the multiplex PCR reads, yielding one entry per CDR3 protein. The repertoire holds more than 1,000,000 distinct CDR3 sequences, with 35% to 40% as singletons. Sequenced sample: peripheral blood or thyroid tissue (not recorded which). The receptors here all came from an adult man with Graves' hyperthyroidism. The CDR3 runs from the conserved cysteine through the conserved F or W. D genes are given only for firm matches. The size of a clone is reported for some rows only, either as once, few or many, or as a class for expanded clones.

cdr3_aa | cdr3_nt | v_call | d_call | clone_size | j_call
CASSLEGRVNTEAFF | TGTGCCAGCAGCTTAGAAGGCAGAGTGAACACTGAAGCTTTCTTT | TRBV7-2 | NA | many | TRBJ1-1
CSMESGQEYNQPQHF | TGCAGCATGGAATCGGGACAGGAGTACAATCAGCCCCAGCATTTT | TRBV20-1 | TRBD1 | few | TRBJ1-5
CASSLTGGIDQPQHF | TGCGCCAGCAGCCTGACAGGGGGCATTGATCAGCCCCAGCATTTT | TRBV5-1 | TRBD1 | few | TRBJ1-5
CASSEALQGGGETQYF | TGTGCCAGCAGTGAAGCCTTGCAGGGGGGAGGTGAGACCCAGTACTTC | TRBV2 | NA | many | TRBJ2-5
CASSQWTSGGSSRYEQYF | TGTGCCAGCAGCCAATGGACTAGCGGGGGGTCAAGCAGATACGAGCAGTACTTC | TRBV27 | TRBD2 | NA | TRBJ2-7
CASQGFASGYQETQYF | TGCGCCAGCCAAGGGTTTGCTAGCGGGTACCAAGAGACCCAGTACTTC | TRBV10-2 | TRBD2 | many | TRBJ2-5
CASSLAANGNQPQHF | TGTGCCAGCAGCTTAGCAGCGAATGGCAATCAGCCCCAGCATTTT | TRBV7-6 | NA | few | TRBJ1-5
CASSPGQVNSPLHF | TGTGCCAGCAGCCCTGGACAGGTTAATTCACCCCTCCACTTT | TRBV12-3/TRBV12-4 | TRBD1 | many | TRBJ1-6
CSATGTHTEAFF | TGCAGTGCTACCGGGACACACACTGAAGCTTTCTTT | TRBV20-1 | NA | NA | TRBJ1-1
CASSPTTRDTLNYGYTF | TGTGCCAGCAGTCCCACGACCCGGGATACTTTGAACTATGGCTACACCTTC | TRBV25-1 | NA | NA | TRBJ1-2
CATSDLNDRGKETQYF | TGTGCCACCAGTGATTTGAACGACAGGGGGAAAGAGACCCAGTACTTC | TRBV24-1 | TRBD1 | many | TRBJ2-5
CATRQGLGGAGELFF | TGTGCCACTAGACAGGGCCTCGGCGGAGCCGGGGAGCTGTTTTTT | TRBV6-5 | TRBD1 | NA | TRBJ2-2
CASSVLGNTIYF | TGTGCCAGCAGCGTACTAGGAAACACCATATATTTT | TRBV7-2 | NA | NA | TRBJ1-3
CASRPGDRAWETQYF | TGTGCCAGCAGACCCGGGGACAGGGCGTGGGAGACCCAGTACTTC | TRBV12-3/TRBV12-4 | TRBD1 | NA | TRBJ2-5
CASSLRPGVTEAFF | TGTGCCAGCAGCTTGAGGCCGGGAGTCACTGAAGCTTTCTTT | TRBV11-2 | NA | few | TRBJ1-1
CASSSEGDGFWTEAFF | TGTGCCAGCAGTTCTGAGGGGGACGGGTTTTGGACTGAAGCTTTCTTT | TRBV28 | NA | few | TRBJ1-1
CASSSGFRYGYTF | TGTGCCAGCAGTTCAGGGTTCCGCTATGGCTACACCTTC | TRBV25-1 | NA | NA | TRBJ1-2
CASSLGTGTSGRAGRQYF | TGTGCCAGCAGCTTAGGTACCGGGACTAGCGGGAGGGCCGGGAGGCAGTACTTC | TRBV7-9 | TRBD2 | NA | TRBJ2-7
CASGRQGNSPLHF | TGTGCCAGCGGCCGACAGGGGAATTCACCCCTCCACTTT | TRBV6-2/TRBV6-3 | TRBD1 | NA | TRBJ1-6
CASSLGAQGTSYEQYF | TGTGCCAGCAGCTTAGGTGCACAGGGGACCTCCTACGAGCAGTACTTC | TRBV7-2 | TRBD1 | many | TRBJ2-7
CASSLGPWWGYTF | TGTGCCAGCAGCTTGGGGCCCTGGTGGGGCTACACCTTC | TRBV7-9 | NA | many | TRBJ1-2
CASNDLANYGYTF | TGTGCCAGCAACGACCTGGCAAACTATGGCTACACCTTC | TRBV2 | NA | NA | TRBJ1-2
CASSQDAVEQPQHF | TGCGCCAGCAGCCAAGATGCGGTCGAGCAGCCCCAGCATTTT | TRBV4-1 | NA | many | TRBJ1-5
CASSQERNTANTGELFF | TGCGCCAGCAGCCAAGAACGGAATACCGCGAACACCGGGGAGCTGTTTTTT | TRBV4-3 | NA | few | TRBJ2-2
CSVEEATGLYGYTF | TGCAGCGTTGAAGAGGCGACAGGCCTCTATGGCTACACCTTC | TRBV29-1 | NA | many | TRBJ1-2
CASSLATGGHEPLHF | TGTGCCAGCAGCTTAGCGACAGGGGGCCACGAACCCCTCCACTTT | TRBV7-9 | TRBD1 | many | TRBJ1-6
CATSHGGTEAFF | TGTGCCACCAGCCATGGGGGCACTGAAGCTTTCTTT | TRBV15 | NA | many | TRBJ1-1
CASSSTGGFTEAFF | TGTGCCAGCAGCTCGACAGGGGGCTTCACTGAAGCTTTCTTT | TRBV7-9 | TRBD1 | many | TRBJ1-1
CASTGKTTQETQYF | TGTGCCAGCACGGGCAAAACGACTCAAGAGACCCAGTACTTC | TRBV13 | NA | many | TRBJ2-5
CSVERGRGEKLFF | TGCAGCGTTGAACGCGGAAGGGGTGAAAAACTGTTTTTT | TRBV29-1 | NA | NA | TRBJ1-4
CASNKGDTQYF | TGTGCCAGCAACAAGGGGGATACGCAGTATTTT | TRBV2 | NA | many | TRBJ2-3
CASSSGGVNTGELFF | TGTGCCAGCAGTTCCGGAGGTGTGAACACCGGGGAGCTGTTTTTT | TRBV12-3/TRBV12-4 | NA | few | TRBJ2-2
CATSDPINEQFF | TGTGCCACCAGTGATCCTATCAATGAGCAGTTCTTC | TRBV24-1 | NA | NA | TRBJ2-1
CATNRAPSYTF | TGTGCCACCAACCGGGCTCCGAGCTACACCTTC | TRBV25-1 | NA | NA | TRBJ1-2
CASILDRGNYGYTF | TGTGCCAGCATTCTGGACAGGGGGAACTATGGCTACACCTTC | TRBV6-1 | TRBD1 | many | TRBJ1-2
CATEKRGSSYEQYF | TGTGCCACCGAGAAGCGGGGAAGCTCCTACGAGCAGTACTTC | TRBV15 | TRBD2 | many | TRBJ2-7
CASRDDSSYNSPLHF | TGTGCCAGCAGGGACGACAGCTCCTATAATTCACCCCTCCACTTT | TRBV2 | NA | many | TRBJ1-6
CASSQDRGHYGYTF | TGTGCCAGCAGCCAGGACAGGGGGCACTATGGCTACACCTTC | TRBV7-2 | TRBD1 | many | TRBJ1-2
CASSLGAMETQYF | TGTGCCAGCAGCTTAGGGGCTATGGAGACCCAGTACTTC | TRBV7-2 | NA | NA | TRBJ2-5
CASSVTGTAYTGANVLTF | TGCGCCAGCAGCGTCACCGGGACAGCCTACACTGGGGCCAACGTCCTGACTTTC | TRBV10-2 | TRBD1 | once | TRBJ2-6
CASSQDGEVNTEAFF | TGCGCCAGCAGCCAAGATGGAGAGGTGAACACTGAAGCTTTCTTT | TRBV5-5 | NA | NA | TRBJ1-1
CSVSPLPQAAQYF | TGCAGCGTCTCACCCCTTCCCCAGGCGGCCCAGTACTTC | TRBV29-1 | NA | many | TRBJ2-5
CSGGKAYEQYF | TGCAGTGGGGGTAAAGCCTACGAGCAGTACTTC | TRBV20-1 | NA | few | TRBJ2-7
CASSHIRFQETQYF | TGTGCCAGCAGCCACATAAGATTTCAAGAGACCCAGTACTTC | TRBV12-3/TRBV12-4 | NA | NA | TRBJ2-5
CASRGHGLETQYF | TGTGCCAGCAGGGGGCATGGGTTAGAGACCCAGTACTTC | TRBV12-3/TRBV12-4 | NA | NA | TRBJ2-5
CASSMRTGKGTSPLHF | TGTGCCAGTAGTATGCGGACAGGGAAAGGAACTTCACCCCTCCACTTT | TRBV19 | TRBD1 | many | TRBJ1-6
CASSSGRPEAFF | TGCGCCAGCAGCTCCGGGCGTCCTGAAGCTTTCTTT | TRBV4-1 | NA | few | TRBJ1-1
CASSPSLGPYEQYF | TGTGCCAGTAGTCCAAGCCTGGGACCCTACGAGCAGTACTTC | TRBV19 | NA | NA | TRBJ2-7